These 9 T cell receptor beta chains originate from one sample sequenced in a study of blood T cell repertoires in COVID-19. The data were produced by immunoSEQ multiplex PCR, yet TCRdb's version contains in-frame clones alone and is incomplete. The sample records about 440,000 clones, roughly 91% being singletons. Material for sequencing was peripheral blood. These TCRs come from a woman aged 30 to 39 with acute or convalescent COVID-19.

In nucleotides, the CDR3 is TGTGCCTGGAGTGTACGACAGGATCAGCCCCAGCATTTT. Translated: CAWSVRQDQPQHF. The V gene is TRBV30, the J gene TRBJ1-5, with D possibly matching TRBD1 (6 bases). Germline V gene sequence: CDR1 GTSNPN, CDR2 SVGIG (reference sequence). The V and J ends lost 0 bases and 5 bases respectively, with 8 bases between them. The CDR3 totals 13 residues.

The chain combines TRBV4-1 with TRBJ1-1; 9 bases match TRBD1. V trimming: 2 bases; J trimming: 7 bases; junction bases outside the gene matches: 8. This CDR3 has 15 amino acids. Germline loops: CDR1 MGHRA, CDR2 YSYEKL. CDR3 sequence (DNA): TGCGCCAGCAGCCAAATACAGGGGGCGAGACGTGAAGCTTTCTTT. The encoded protein is CASSQIQGARREAFF.

The chain uses TRBV4-1 and TRBJ2-7, with TRBD2 as a possible D gene (7 bases). Trimming took off 2 bases at V and 2 bases at J, with 10 bases between the two ends. Germline CDR1 is MGHRA and CDR2 is YSYEKL. This CDR3 comprises 14 residues. The CDR3 reads CASSQRGGAYEQYF. The CDR3 region has the DNA TGCGCCAGCAGCCAACGAGGGGGGGCCTACGAGCAGTACTTC.

This chain uses TRBV5-1 with TRBJ2-3, with D perhaps matching TRBD2 (6 bases). Germline V gene lookup returns CDR1 SGHRS and CDR2 YFSETQ. Trimming took 1 base from V and 0 from J, leaving 9 bases between them. The CDR3 extends over 15 amino acids. This chain's CDR3 is CASSLPLASTDTQYF. CDR3 sequence (DNA): TGCGCCAGCAGCTTGCCCCTAGCGAGCACAGATACGCAGTATTTT. Combining the CDR3 with reference TRBV5-1 and TRBJ2-3 gives the whole variable domain KAGVTQTPRYLIKTRGQQVTLSCSPISGHRSVSWYQQTPGQGLQFLFEYFSETQRNKGNFPGRFSGRQFSNSRSEMNVSTLELGDSALYLCASSLPLASTDTQYFGPGTRLTVL.

This chain connects TRBV5-6 to TRBJ2-6; 10 bases fit TRBD2. Germline V gene data show CDR1 as SGHDT and CDR2 as YYEEEE. J gave up 2 bases and V 7 bases, and 6 bases lay outside the gene matches. The CDR3 runs to 16 residues. The CDR3 sequence is CASSRAGGPGANVLTF. In DNA form, the CDR3 reads TGTGCCAGCTCTCGAGCGGGGGGGCCTGGGGCCAACGTCCTGACTTTC.

The chain carries TRBV2 and TRBJ1-3; TRBD1 is a possible D gene (5 bases). The CDR3 sequence is 16 residues long. Trimming took off 3 bases at V and 2 bases at J, with 14 bases between the two ends. The germline V gene has CDR1 SNHLY and CDR2 FYNNEI. CDR3 bases: TGTGCCAGCAGTGACGACAGTCTCTGGGCTGGAAACACCATATATTTT. Amino acids: CASSDDSLWAGNTIYF.

The chain uses TRBV28 and TRBJ1-5; 7 nucleotides match TRBD1. V dropped 6 bases and J dropped 6; count of bases not matched to a gene: 8. The CDR3 contains 14 residues. Looked up from germline, CDR1 is MDHEN and CDR2 is SYDVKM. CDR3 coding DNA: TGTGCCAGCAGACGACAGGGATCGGGTCAGCCCCAGCATTTT. Protein: CASRRQGSGQPQHF. The whole variable domain, filled in from reference TRBV28 and TRBJ1-5, reads DVKVTQSSRYLVKRTGEKVFLECVQDMDHENMFWYRQDPGLGLRLIYFSYDVKMKEKGDIPEGYSVSREKKERFSLILESASTNQTSMYLCASRRQGSGQPQHFGDGTRLSIL.

The chain uses TRBV5-4 and TRBJ2-3; unclear D gene. Germline V gives CDR1 SGHNT, CDR2 YYREEE (reference sequence). With 0 bases removed from V and 0 bases from J, the gap between germline ends came to 11 bases. CDR3 length: 16 amino acids. DNA of the CDR3: TGTGCCAGCAGCTTGGCGGTGGTTTCAAGCACAGATACGCAGTATTTT. Translation gives CASSLAVVSSTDTQYF.

The chain links TRBV5-6 to TRBJ1-2; the D is unclear. The length of the CDR3 is 15 residues. Germline V CDR1 and CDR2: SGHDT, YYEEEE. Trimming shortened V by 3 bases and J by 5 bases, and 17 bases separated the two germline ends. The DNA for the CDR3 is TGTGCCAGCAGCTACCCCGGCGGATCTTCGTATGGCTACACCTTC. Its protein is CASSYPGGSSYGYTF.